Listed below are T cell receptor beta chains from one sample, sequenced in a study of T cell repertoires in ileal Crohn's disease. The data were produced by immunoSEQ multiplex PCR, yet TCRdb's version contains in-frame clones alone and is incomplete. This table has 5,500 to 7,000 clones, roughly 87% appearing once. Sequenced: ileal tissue. Receptor source: an adult with Crohn's disease. Each CDR3 is given with its conserved first and last residue. A D gene is named only where the DNA matches it firmly. For some rows the clone size is stated as once, few or many, or as a class when expanded; others skip it.

V gene	D gene	J gene	clone size	CDR3 DNA	CDR3 protein
TRBV4-3	TRBD2	TRBJ2-3	-	TGCGCCAGCAGCCAAGATCTAGCGGGGGGGTCAGATACGCAGTATTTT	CASSQDLAGGSDTQYF
TRBV28	TRBD2	TRBJ2-1	once	TGTGCCAGCAACAGACTAGCGGGAGTTTACAATGAGCAGTTCTTC	CASNRLAGVYNEQFF
TRBV6-5	-	TRBJ2-5	-	TGTGCCAGCAGTAGAGGGACTTTTCAAGAGACCCAGTACTTC	CASSRGTFQETQYF
TRBV30	TRBD1	TRBJ2-1	-	TGTGCCTGGAGTGGTTTCGGGGACAGGGTCTACAATGAGCAGTTCTTC	CAWSGFGDRVYNEQFF
TRBV6-1	-	TRBJ1-2	-	TGTGCCAGCACGCCCGACAGGAAGAGGGGCTACACCTTC	CASTPDRKRGYTF
TRBV29-1	TRBD2	TRBJ2-1	large	TGCAGCGTCGTGACTAGCGGGAGAGACAATGAGCAGTTCTTC	CSVVTSGRDNEQFF
TRBV19	-	TRBJ1-4	-	TGTGCCAGTAGTCATTACAGATCGACTAATGAAAAACTGTTTTTT	CASSHYRSTNEKLFF
TRBV7-2	-	TRBJ1-2	-	TGTGCCAGCAGCTTCCAAGGGGGGGCGTCTGGCTACACCTTC	CASSFQGGASGYTF
TRBV10-3	TRBD1	TRBJ1-2	-	TGTGCCATCAGTGGAGGACAGGGGGCAAGGGATGGCTACACCTTC	CAISGGQGARDGYTF
TRBV7-9	TRBD1	TRBJ2-7	-	TGTGCCAGCAGCTTAGCAGGGGGCCACGAGCAGTACTTC	CASSLAGGHEQYF
TRBV2	-	TRBJ2-1	-	TGTGCCAGCCTGAGGGGGGCCTACAATGAGCAGTTCTTC	CASLRGAYNEQFF
TRBV11-2	-	TRBJ2-2	-	TGTGCCAGCAGCTTAAACACCGGGGAGCTGTTTTTT	CASSLNTGELFF
TRBV4-3	TRBD2	TRBJ2-3	-	TGCGCCAGCAGCCAAGTGGGGGGGAGGGGACGGACAGATACGCAGTATTTT	CASSQVGGRGRTDTQYF
TRBV18	TRBD1	TRBJ1-4	-	TGTGCCAGCTCACGACAGGGGAATGAAAAACTGTTTTTT	CASSRQGNEKLFF
TRBV2	-	TRBJ2-3	-	TGTGCCTCGACGGGGGCAGGACGCACAGATACGCAGTATTTT	CASTGAGRTDTQYF
TRBV11-2	TRBD1	TRBJ2-5	-	TGTGCCAGCAGCTTAGAGGGCCTGGGGACAGGGCAAGAGACCCAGTACTTC	CASSLEGLGTGQETQYF
TRBV29-1	-	TRBJ2-7	-	TGCAGCGTCCTATCGACAGTTTTGGACGAGCAGTACTTC	CSVLSTVLDEQYF
TRBV5-6	-	TRBJ1-6	-	TGTGCCAGCAGCTTGGCAGGGGATAATTCACCCCTCCACTTT	CASSLAGDNSPLHF
TRBV10-3	-	TRBJ1-5	-	TGTGCCATCAGGAGGGGCTCGGATCAGCCCCAGCATTTT	CAIRRGSDQPQHF
TRBV28	TRBD2	TRBJ2-7	-	TGTGCCAGCAGTGCTAGCGGGAGTGGGTACGAGCAGTACTTC	CASSASGSGYEQYF
TRBV28	TRBD1	TRBJ2-7	-	TGTGCCAGCAGCCGACCCCAGACAGGGGGCGGTAGCTCCTACGAGCAGTACTTC	CASSRPQTGGGSSYEQYF
TRBV28	-	TRBJ2-4	-	TGTGCCAGCAGTTTATTTGTTTCCACGTCGGCCAAAAACATTCAGTACTTC	CASSLFVSTSAKNIQYF
TRBV5-8	-	TRBJ1-2	-	TGTGCCAGCACCTTATGGGGTGGCTACACCTTC	CASTLWGGYTF
TRBV28	-	TRBJ1-2	-	TGTGCCAGCAGTTTTACCGCTAACTATGGCTACACCTTC	CASSFTANYGYTF
TRBV2	-	TRBJ1-3	-	TGTGCCAGCAGTGAAGCGGGGTACTCTGGAAACACCATATATTTT	CASSEAGYSGNTIYF
TRBV30	-	TRBJ2-7	-	TGTGCCTGGACTGCAGGGGAAGAGAACGAGCAGTACTTC	CAWTAGEENEQYF
TRBV20-1	-	TRBJ2-5	-	TGCAGTGCTAGACCTATGGAGACCCAGTACTTC	CSARPMETQYF
TRBV4-1	-	TRBJ1-6	-	TGCGCCAGCAGCCAAGTGTTACCAGGAGGGGGTGGTTCACCCCTCCACTTT	CASSQVLPGGGGSPLHF
TRBV11-2	TRBD1	TRBJ1-2	-	TGTGCCAGCAGCTCCCCAAAACAGGGGGGTGGTGGTGGCTACACCTTC	CASSSPKQGGGGGYTF
TRBV18	TRBD1	TRBJ1-1	-	TGTGCCAGCTCAAGCCGGACAGGGGTGACTGAAGCTTTCTTT	CASSSRTGVTEAFF
TRBV4-2	-	TRBJ1-5	-	TGTGCCAGCAGCGCCTCGAGCAATCAGCCCCAGCATTTT	CASSASSNQPQHF
TRBV2	-	TRBJ2-1	-	TGTGCCACCTCCAGGGGCCCGGGTTCGGGTAGATTCTTC	CATSRGPGSGRFF
TRBV5-8	TRBD1	TRBJ1-2	few	TGTGCCAGCAGCCCCCGGGAGGGACAGTTAACATATGGCTACACCTTC	CASSPREGQLTYGYTF
TRBV19	TRBD2	TRBJ2-3	-	TGTGCCAGTAGTTCTGTTAGCGGGAGCACAGATACGCAGTATTTT	CASSSVSGSTDTQYF
TRBV6-1	TRBD1	TRBJ2-7	-	TGTGCCAGCAGTGTAAATCCCGGGACAGGGGTCTCCTACGAGCAGTACTTC	CASSVNPGTGVSYEQYF
TRBV11-3	TRBD1	TRBJ2-1	-	TGTGCCAGCAGCCCGCTAAGGGACAGCAACAATGAGCAGTTCTTC	CASSPLRDSNNEQFF
TRBV5-5	-	TRBJ1-5	-	TGTGCCAGCAGCTTGTTCTCTGATCAGCCCCAGCATTTT	CASSLFSDQPQHF
TRBV4-1	TRBD2	TRBJ2-2	-	TGCGCCAGCAGCCGGACTAGCGGGAAGACCGGGGAGCTGTTTTTT	CASSRTSGKTGELFF
TRBV28	TRBD1	TRBJ1-2	few	TGTGCCAGCAGCCCATCTTGGGACAGGGGGCTCTCTATCTATGGCTACACCTTC	CASSPSWDRGLSIYGYTF
TRBV19	-	TRBJ2-7	-	TGTGCCAGTAGTATAGACAGCTCCTACGAGCAGTACTTC	CASSIDSSYEQYF
TRBV4-3	-	TRBJ2-7	-	TGCGCCAGCAGCCAAGAAACCAGGGCGGACTACGAGCAGTACTTC	CASSQETRADYEQYF